These T cell receptor beta chains were read from a single sample in a study of vaccination and CD4 T cells after COVID-19. TCRdb re-derived calls from the PCR reads in MiXCR, one entry per CDR3 protein. The sample has around 15,000 distinct CDR3 sequences, roughly 60% seen once; the top ten hold 8% to 13%. No cognate antigen is known for these TCRs. Sequencing input: CD4+ T cells from blood, cultured in vitro. Receptors were obtained from a human donor who had recovered from COVID-19. The CDR3 runs from the conserved cysteine through the conserved F or W. The order of the fields is V gene, J gene, D gene, CDR3 protein. D genes are given only for firm matches.

TRBV6-1	TRBJ1-2	.	CASRTDSSYGYTF
TRBV7-8	TRBJ1-6	.	CASSLGLGSPLHF
TRBV5-1	TRBJ2-1	.	CASSLTESYNEQFF
TRBV27	TRBJ2-5	.	CASKRGAEGRETQYF
TRBV10-3	TRBJ2-7	.	CASRNSGGSSYEQYF
TRBV6-5	TRBJ1-1	TRBD1	CASSWRQGENTEAFF
TRBV24-1	TRBJ2-3	TRBD2	CATSDTTSGSVTQYF
TRBV19	TRBJ1-5	.	CASTAETGSNQPQHF
TRBV2	TRBJ1-3	TRBD1	CASRDRVSGNTIYF
TRBV6-1	TRBJ2-1	TRBD2	CASTWGTSGEQFF
TRBV11-1	TRBJ2-6	.	CASSFAGATGANVLTF
TRBV6-1	TRBJ2-4	.	CASSEGLSGTQNIQYF
TRBV7-9	TRBJ2-5	.	CASSSFRVGETQYF
TRBV5-5	TRBJ2-3	.	CASSFSGDTQYF
TRBV12-3/TRBV12-4	TRBJ1-5	.	CASSLDGFSPQHF
TRBV11-3	TRBJ2-1	.	CASSPGVGSYNEQFF
TRBV7-3	TRBJ2-1	.	CASSLTGDNEQFF
TRBV30	TRBJ1-1	.	CAWTLPGLNTEAFF
TRBV19	TRBJ1-5	.	CASSSLQADQPQHF
TRBV29-1	TRBJ2-1	TRBD1	CSVEKGQGTNEQFF
TRBV28	TRBJ2-5	.	CASISASTQGRETQYF
TRBV6-1	TRBJ2-2	TRBD1	CASRIRGLNTGELFF
TRBV11-2	TRBJ2-2	.	CASSLGTSNTGELFF
TRBV11-2	TRBJ1-2	.	CASSLGGLLQRDGYTF
TRBV5-4	TRBJ2-6	TRBD1	CASSRTGAGANVLTF
TRBV6-1	TRBJ1-2	.	CASSARRAGYTF
TRBV7-2	TRBJ2-2	.	CASSNGQSNTGELFF
TRBV29-1	TRBJ2-7	TRBD1	CSAAQGAFDEQYF